This TCR beta chain was documented in a study of identical twins' blood T cells. Germline CDR1 MNHEY, CDR2 SVGAGI. The CDR3 spans 15 residues. Trimming cost V 6 bases and J 4 bases; bases outside gene matches: 5. Overall study findings and caveats: Shared CDR3 clonotype counts tracked mainly the product of cloneset sizes.

Regarding this clonotype: No antigen is known for it.

TCR cDNA libraries were made from RNA using a previously described, modified protocol. MiXCR was run by TCRdb on the 5' RACE reads, yielding one entry per CDR3 protein. Of 300,000 to 450,000 distinct CDR3 sequences listed, over 25% are singletons. The clonotype was recovered from a woman aged 18-55 years in good health. This sequence joins TRBV6-5 and TRBJ2-2; 10 positions agree with TRBD1. Input material: PBMCs. The CDR3 DNA reads TGTGCCAGCAGACGGGACAGGGGACCCACCGGGGAGCTGTTTTTT. Residues: CASRRDRGPTGELFF.